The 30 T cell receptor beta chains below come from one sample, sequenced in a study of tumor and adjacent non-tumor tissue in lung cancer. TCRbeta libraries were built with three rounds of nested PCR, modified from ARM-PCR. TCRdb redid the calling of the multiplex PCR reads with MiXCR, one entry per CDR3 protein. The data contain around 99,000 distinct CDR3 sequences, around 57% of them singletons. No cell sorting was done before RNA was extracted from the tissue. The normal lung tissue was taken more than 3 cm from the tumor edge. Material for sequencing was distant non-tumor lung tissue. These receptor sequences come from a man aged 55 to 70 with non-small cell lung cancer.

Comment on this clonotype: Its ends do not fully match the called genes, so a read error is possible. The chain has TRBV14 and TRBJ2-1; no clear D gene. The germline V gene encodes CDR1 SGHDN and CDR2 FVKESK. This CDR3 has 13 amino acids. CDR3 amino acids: CGSSSILNNEQFF. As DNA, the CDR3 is TGCGGCAGCAGCTCCATCTTAAACAATGAGCAGTTCTTC.

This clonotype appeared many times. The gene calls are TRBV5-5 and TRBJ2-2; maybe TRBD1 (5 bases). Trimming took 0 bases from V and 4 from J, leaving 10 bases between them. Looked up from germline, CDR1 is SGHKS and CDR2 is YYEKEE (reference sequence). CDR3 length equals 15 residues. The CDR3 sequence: CASSLDGHSTGELFF. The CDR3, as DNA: TGTGCCAGCAGCTTGGACGGACATTCCACCGGGGAGCTGTTTTTT.

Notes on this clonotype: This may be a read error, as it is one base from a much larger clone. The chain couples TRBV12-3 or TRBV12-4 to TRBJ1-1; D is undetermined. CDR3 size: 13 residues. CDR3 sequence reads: CANSQREDTEAFF. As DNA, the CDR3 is TGTGCCAACAGTCAAAGGGAGGACACTGAAGCTTTCTTT.

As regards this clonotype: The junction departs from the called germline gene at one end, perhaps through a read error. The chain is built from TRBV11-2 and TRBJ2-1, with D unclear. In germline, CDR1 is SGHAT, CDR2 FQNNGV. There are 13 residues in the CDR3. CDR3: CASSLESFNEQFF. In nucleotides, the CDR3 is TGTGCCAGCAGTTTAGAGTCCTTCAATGAGCAGTTCTTC.

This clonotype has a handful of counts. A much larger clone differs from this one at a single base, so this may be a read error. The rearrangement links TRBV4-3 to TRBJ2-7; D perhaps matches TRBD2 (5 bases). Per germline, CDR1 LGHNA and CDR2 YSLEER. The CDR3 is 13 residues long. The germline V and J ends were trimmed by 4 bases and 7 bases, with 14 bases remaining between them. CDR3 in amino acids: CASSLTSSREQYF. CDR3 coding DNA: TGCGCCAGCAGCCTTACTAGTTCCAGGGAGCAGTACTTC.

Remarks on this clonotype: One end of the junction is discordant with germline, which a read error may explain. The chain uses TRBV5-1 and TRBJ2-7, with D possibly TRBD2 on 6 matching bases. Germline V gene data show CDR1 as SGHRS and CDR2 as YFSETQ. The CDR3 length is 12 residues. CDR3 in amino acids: CARSSGVYEQYF. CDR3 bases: TGTGCCAGGAGCTCGGGAGTCTACGAGCAGTACTTC.

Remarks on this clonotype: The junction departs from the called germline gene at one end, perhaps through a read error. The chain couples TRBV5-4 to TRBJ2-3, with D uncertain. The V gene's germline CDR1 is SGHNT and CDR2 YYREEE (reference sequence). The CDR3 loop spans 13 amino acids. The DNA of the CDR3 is TGTGCCAACAGCTTGCCTGGCACAGATACGCAGTATTTT. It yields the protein CANSLPGTDTQYF.

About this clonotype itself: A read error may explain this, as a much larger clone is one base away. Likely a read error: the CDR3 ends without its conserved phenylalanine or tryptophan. The CDR3 here is CASRPGTRQTYEQYL. CDR3 DNA: TGTGCCAGCAGACCCGGGACGAGGCAGACCTACGAGCAGTACCTC. The genes are TRBV6-2 or TRBV6-3 and TRBJ2-7; D may correspond to TRBD1 or TRBD2 (5 bases each). Germline V gene data show CDR1 as MNHEY and CDR2 as SVGEGT. This CDR3 comprises 15 residues. Between the trimmed V and J ends, which lost 6 bases and 2 bases, there was a span of 17 bases.

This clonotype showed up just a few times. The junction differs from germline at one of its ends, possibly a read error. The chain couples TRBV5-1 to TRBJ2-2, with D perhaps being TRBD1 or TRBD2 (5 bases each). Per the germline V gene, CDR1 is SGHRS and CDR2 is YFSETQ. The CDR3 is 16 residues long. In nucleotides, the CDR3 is TGCGCCAGCAGCCCAAGGACAATAGGTAGCACCGGGGAGCTGCTTTTT. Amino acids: CASSPRTIGSTGELLF. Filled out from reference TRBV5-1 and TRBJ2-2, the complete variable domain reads KAGVTQTPRYLIKTRGQQVTLSCSPISGHRSVSWYQQTPGQGLQFLFEYFSETQRNKGNFPGRFSGRQFSNSRSEMNVSTLELGDSALYLCASSPRTIGSTGELLFGEGSRLTVL.

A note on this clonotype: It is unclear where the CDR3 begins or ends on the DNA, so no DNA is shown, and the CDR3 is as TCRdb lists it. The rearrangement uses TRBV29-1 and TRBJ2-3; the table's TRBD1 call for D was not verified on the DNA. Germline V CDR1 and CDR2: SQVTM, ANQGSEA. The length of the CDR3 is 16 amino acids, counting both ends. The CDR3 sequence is CSPYVRVAGGTNTHYF.

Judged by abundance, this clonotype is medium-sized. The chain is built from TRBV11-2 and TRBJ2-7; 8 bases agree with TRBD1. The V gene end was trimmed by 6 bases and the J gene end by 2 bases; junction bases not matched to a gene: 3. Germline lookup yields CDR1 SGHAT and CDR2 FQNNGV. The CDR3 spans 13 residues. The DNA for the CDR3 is TGTGCCAGCAGACGGACAGGGACCTACGAGCAGTACTTC. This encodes CASRRTGTYEQYF.

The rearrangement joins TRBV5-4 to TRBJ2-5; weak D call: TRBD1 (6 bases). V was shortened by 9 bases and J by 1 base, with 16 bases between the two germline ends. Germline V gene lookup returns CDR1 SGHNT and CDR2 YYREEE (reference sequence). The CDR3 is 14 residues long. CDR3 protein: CANSQDRSQETQYF. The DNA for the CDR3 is TGTGCCAACAGTCAAGACAGGAGCCAAGAGACCCAGTACTTC.

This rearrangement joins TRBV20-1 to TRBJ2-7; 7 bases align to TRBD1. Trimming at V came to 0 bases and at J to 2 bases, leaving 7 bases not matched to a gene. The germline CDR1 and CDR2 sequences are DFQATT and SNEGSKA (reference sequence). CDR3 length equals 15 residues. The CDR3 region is CSARDSGRGTYEQYF. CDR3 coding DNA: TGCAGTGCTAGAGATAGTGGCAGGGGGACCTACGAGCAGTACTTC.

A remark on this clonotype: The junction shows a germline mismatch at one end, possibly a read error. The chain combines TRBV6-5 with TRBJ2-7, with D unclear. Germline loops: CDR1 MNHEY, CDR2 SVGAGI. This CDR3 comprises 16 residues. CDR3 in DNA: TGTGCCGGCAGTTACTCTTTCGGAGTTAGCTCCCACGAGCAGTACTTC. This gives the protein CAGSYSFGVSSHEQYF.

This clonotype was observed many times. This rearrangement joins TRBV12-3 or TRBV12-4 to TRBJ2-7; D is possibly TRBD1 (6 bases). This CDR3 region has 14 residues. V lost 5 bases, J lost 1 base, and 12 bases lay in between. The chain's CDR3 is CASSPYQGSYEQYF. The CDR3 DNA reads TGTGCCAGCAGTCCTTACCAGGGGTCCTACGAGCAGTACTTC.

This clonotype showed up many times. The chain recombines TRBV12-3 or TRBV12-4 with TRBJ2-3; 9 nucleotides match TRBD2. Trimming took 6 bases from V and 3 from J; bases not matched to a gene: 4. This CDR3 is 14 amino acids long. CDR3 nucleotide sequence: TGTGCCAGCAGCGCGCGGGGGGGAACAGATACGCAGTATTTT. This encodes CASSARGGTDTQYF.

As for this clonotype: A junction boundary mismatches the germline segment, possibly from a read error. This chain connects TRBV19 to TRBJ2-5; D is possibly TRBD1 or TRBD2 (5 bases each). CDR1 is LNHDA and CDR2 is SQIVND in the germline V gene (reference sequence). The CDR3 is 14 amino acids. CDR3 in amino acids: CASSTGTVGETRYF. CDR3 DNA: TGTGCCAGTAGTACAGGGACGGTAGGGGAGACCCGGTACTTC.

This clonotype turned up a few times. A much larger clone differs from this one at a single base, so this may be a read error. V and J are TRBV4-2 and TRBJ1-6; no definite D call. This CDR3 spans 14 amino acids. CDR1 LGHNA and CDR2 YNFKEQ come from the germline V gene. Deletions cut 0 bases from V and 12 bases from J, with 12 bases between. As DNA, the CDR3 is TGTGCCAGCAGCCAAGAGGGCAGTAGTTTACCCCTCCACTTT. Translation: CASSQEGSSLPLHF.

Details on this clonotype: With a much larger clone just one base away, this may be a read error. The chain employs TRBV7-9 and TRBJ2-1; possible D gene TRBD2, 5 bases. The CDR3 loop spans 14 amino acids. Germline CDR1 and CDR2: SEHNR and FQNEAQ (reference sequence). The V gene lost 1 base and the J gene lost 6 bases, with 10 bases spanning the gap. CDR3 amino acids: CASSLVVGANEQFF. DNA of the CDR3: TGTGCCAGCAGCTTAGTGGTGGGAGCCAATGAGCAGTTCTTC.

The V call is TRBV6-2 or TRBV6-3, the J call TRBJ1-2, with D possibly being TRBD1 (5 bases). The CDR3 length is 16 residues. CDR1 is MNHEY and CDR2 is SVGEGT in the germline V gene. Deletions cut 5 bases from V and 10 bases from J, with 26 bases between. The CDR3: CASSPRDVTTFSDYTF. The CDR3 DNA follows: TGTGCCAGCAGTCCCCGGGACGTCACAACCTTCTCGGACTACACCTTC.

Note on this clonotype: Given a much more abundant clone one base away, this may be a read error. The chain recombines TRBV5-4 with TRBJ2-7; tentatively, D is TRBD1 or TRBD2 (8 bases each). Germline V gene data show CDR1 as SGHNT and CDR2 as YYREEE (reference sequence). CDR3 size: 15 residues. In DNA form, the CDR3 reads TGTGGCAGCAGCCGGGGGGGACAGGCAGCCTACGAGCAGTACTTC. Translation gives CGSSRGGQAAYEQYF.

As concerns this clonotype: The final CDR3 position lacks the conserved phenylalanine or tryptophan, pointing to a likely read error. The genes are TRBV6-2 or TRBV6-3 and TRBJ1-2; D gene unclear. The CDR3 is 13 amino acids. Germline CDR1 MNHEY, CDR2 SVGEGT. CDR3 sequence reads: CASRPNGNHGYTS. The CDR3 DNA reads TGTGCCAGCAGACCGAACGGTAACCATGGCTACACCTCC.

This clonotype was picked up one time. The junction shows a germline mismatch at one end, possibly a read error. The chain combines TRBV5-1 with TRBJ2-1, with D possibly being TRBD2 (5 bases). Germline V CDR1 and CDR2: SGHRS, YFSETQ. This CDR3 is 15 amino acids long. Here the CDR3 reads CASSLESGSYNEHFF. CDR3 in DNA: TGCGCCAGCAGCTTGGAGAGTGGGAGTTACAATGAGCACTTCTTC.

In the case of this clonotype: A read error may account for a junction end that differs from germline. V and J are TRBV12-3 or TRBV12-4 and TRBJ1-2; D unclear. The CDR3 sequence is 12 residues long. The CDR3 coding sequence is TGTGCCAGCAGATTACCCTCCTATGGCTGCACCTTC. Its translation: CASRLPSYGCTF.

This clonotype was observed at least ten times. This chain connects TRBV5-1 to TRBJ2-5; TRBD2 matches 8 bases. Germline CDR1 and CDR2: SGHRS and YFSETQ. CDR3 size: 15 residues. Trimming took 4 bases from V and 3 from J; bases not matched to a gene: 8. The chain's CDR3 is CASSPGLALKETQYF. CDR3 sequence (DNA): TGCGCCAGCAGCCCAGGACTAGCCTTAAAAGAGACCCAGTACTTC. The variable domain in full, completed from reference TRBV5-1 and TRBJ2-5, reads KAGVTQTPRYLIKTRGQQVTLSCSPISGHRSVSWYQQTPGQGLQFLFEYFSETQRNKGNFPGRFSGRQFSNSRSEMNVSTLELGDSALYLCASSPGLALKETQYFGPGTRLLVL.

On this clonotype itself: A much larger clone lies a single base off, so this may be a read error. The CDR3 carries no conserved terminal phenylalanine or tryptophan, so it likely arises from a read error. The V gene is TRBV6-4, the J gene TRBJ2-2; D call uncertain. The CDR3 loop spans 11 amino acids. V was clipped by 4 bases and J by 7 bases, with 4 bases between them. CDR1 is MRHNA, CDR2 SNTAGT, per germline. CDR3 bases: TGTGCCAGCAGTGGGGGCGGGGAGCTGTTTTTA. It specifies CASSGGGELFL.

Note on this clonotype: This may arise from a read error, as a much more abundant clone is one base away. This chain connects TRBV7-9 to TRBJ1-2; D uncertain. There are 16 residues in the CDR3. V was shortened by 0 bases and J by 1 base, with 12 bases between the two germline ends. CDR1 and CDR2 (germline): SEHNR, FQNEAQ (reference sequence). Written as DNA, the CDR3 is TGTGCCAGCAGCTTAGCCCGGTCATCTGTTAACTATGGCTACACCTTC. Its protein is CASSLARSSVNYGYTF.

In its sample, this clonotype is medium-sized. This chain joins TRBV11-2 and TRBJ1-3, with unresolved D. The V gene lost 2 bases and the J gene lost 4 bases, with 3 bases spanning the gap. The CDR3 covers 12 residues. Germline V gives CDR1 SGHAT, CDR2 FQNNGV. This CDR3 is CASSLMGNTIYF. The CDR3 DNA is TGTGCCAGCAGCTTAATGGGAAACACCATATATTTT.

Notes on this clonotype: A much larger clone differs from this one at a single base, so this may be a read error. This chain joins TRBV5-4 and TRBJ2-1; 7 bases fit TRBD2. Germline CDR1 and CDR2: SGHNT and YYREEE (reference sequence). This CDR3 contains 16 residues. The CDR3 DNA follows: TGTGCCAGCAACTTGGGGGGGAGCCAGGTGGACAATGAGCAGTTCTTC. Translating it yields CASNLGGSQVDNEQFF.

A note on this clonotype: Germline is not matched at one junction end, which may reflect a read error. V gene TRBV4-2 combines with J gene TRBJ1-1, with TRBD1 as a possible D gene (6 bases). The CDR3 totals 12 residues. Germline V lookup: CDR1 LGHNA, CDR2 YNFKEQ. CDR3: CASSQEGGEAFF. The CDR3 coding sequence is TGTGCCAGCAGCCAAGAAGGGGGGGAAGCGTTCTTT.